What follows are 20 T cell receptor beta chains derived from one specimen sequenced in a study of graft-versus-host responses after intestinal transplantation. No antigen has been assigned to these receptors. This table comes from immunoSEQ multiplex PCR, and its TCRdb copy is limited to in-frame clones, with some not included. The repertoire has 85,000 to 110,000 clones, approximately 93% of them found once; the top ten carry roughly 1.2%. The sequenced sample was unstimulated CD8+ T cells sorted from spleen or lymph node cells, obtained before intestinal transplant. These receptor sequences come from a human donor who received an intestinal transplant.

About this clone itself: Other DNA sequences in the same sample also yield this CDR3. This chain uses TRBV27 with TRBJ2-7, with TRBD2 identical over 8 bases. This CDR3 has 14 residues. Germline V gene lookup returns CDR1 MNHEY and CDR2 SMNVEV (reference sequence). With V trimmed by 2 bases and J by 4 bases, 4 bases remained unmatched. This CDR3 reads CASSLKGLVYEQYF. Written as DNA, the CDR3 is TGTGCCAGCAGTTTAAAGGGACTAGTTTACGAGCAGTACTTC.

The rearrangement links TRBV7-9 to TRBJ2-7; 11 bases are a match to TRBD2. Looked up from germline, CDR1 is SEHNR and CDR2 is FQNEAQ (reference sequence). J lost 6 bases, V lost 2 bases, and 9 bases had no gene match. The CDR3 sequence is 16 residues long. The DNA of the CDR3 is TGTGCCAGCAGCTTATTCTTGGCTAGCGGGGGGACCGAGCAGTACTTC. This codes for CASSLFLASGGTEQYF.

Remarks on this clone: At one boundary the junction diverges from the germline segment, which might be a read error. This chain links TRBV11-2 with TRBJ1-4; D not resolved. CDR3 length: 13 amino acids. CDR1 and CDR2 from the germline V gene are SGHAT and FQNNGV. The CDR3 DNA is TGTGCCAGCAGCTTAGTGCCAGAAGGTCCCCTTCGTTTT. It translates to CASSLVPEGPLRF.

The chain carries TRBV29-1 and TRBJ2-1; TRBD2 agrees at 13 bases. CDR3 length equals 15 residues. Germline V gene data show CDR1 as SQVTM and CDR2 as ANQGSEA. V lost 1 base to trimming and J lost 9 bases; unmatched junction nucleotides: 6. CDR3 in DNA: TGCAGCGTTGAAGTAGGGACTAGCGGGGTTGGTGAGCAGTTCTTC. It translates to CSVEVGTSGVGEQFF.

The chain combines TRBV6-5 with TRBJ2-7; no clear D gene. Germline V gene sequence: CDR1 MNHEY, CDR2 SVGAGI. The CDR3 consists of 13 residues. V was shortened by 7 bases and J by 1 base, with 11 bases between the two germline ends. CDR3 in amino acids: CASKGRPSYEQYF. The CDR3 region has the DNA TGTGCCAGCAAAGGCAGGCCATCCTACGAGCAGTACTTC.

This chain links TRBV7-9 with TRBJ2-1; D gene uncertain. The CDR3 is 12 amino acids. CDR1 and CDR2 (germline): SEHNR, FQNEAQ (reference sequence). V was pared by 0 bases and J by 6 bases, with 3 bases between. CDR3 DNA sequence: TGTGCCAGCAGCTTAGCGAGCAATGAGCAGTTCTTC. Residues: CASSLASNEQFF.

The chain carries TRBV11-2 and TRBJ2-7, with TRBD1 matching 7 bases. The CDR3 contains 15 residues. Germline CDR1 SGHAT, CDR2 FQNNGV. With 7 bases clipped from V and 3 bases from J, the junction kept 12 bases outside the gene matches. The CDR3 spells CASNTVGTDDYEQYF. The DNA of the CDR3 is TGTGCCAGCAACACAGTCGGGACAGATGACTACGAGCAGTACTTC.

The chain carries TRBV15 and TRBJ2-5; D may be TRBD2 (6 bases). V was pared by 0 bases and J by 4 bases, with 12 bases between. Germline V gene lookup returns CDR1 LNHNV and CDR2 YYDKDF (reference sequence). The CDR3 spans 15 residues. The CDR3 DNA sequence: TGTGCCACCAGCAGAGAGGGGCAGGGAGGAGAGACCCAGTACTTC. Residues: CATSREGQGGETQYF.

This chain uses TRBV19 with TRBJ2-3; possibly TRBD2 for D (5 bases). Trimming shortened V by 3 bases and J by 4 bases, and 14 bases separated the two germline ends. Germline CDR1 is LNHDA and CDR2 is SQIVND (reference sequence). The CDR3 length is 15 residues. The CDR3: CASSIPYGRADTQYF. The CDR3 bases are TGTGCCAGTAGTATTCCTTATGGGAGAGCAGATACGCAGTATTTT.

This CDR3 reads CASSQTGGANGYTF. The CDR3 DNA reads as TGTGCCAGCAGCCAAACAGGGGGCGCGAATGGCTACACCTTC. This chain connects TRBV11-2 to TRBJ1-2, with TRBD1 matching over 9 bases. J lost 6 bases, V lost 5 bases, and 7 bases had no gene match. Germline values: CDR1 SGHAT, CDR2 FQNNGV. The length of the CDR3 is 14 residues.

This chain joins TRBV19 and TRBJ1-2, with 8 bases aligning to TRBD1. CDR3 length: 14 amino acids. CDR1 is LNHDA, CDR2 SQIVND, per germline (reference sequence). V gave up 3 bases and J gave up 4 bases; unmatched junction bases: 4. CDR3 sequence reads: CASSIGTGVYGYTF. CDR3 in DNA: TGTGCCAGTAGTATCGGGACAGGAGTCTATGGCTACACCTTC.

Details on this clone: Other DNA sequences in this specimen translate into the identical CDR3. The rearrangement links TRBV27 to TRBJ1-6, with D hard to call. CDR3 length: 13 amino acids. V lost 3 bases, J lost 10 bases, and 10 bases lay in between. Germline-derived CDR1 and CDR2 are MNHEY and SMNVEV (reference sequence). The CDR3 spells CASSFSGGSPLHF. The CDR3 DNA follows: TGTGCCAGCAGTTTTTCAGGAGGATCACCCCTCCACTTT.

The CDR3, as DNA: TGCAGCGACAGGACAGGGGTGGGCTACACCTTC. Its translation: CSDRTGVGYTF. The V call is TRBV29-1, the J call TRBJ1-2, with TRBD1 identical over 9 bases. Looked up from germline, CDR1 is SQVTM and CDR2 is ANQGSEA. The CDR3 loop spans 11 amino acids. The V gene end was trimmed by 7 bases and the J gene end by 8 bases; junction bases not matched to a gene: 5.

The CDR3, as DNA: TGTGCCAGCAGTTTCGCCGGGCCCTACGAGCAGTACTTC. Protein product: CASSFAGPYEQYF. The chain uses TRBV6-1 and TRBJ2-7; unclear D gene. Trimming removed 5 bases at V and 2 bases at J, with 10 bases between. Germline V gives CDR1 MNHNS, CDR2 SASEGT. CDR3 size: 13 residues.

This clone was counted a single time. The CDR3 here is CASSDRRWGTKETQYF. CDR3 bases: TGTGCCAGCAGTGATCGACGGTGGGGTACCAAGGAGACCCAGTACTTC. This chain connects TRBV6-1 to TRBJ2-5; D remains unclear. Germline CDR1 MNHNS, CDR2 SASEGT. The CDR3 has 16 residues. V shed 3 bases and J shed 5 bases, with 19 bases lying between them.

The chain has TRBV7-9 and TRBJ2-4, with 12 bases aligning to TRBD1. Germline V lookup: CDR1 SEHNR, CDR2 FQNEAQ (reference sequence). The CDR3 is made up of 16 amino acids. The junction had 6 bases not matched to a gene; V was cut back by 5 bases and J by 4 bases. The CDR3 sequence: CASSPGTGGTKNIQYF. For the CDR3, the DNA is TGTGCCAGCAGCCCCGGGACAGGGGGCACAAAAAACATTCAGTACTTC.

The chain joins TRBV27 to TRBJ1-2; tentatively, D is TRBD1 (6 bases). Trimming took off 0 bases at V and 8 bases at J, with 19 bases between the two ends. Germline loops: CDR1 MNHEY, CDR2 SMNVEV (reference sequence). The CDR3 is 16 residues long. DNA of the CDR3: TGTGCCAGCAGTTTATCAGGGGGGCGTCCCTGGGGAGGCTACACCTTC. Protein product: CASSLSGGRPWGGYTF.

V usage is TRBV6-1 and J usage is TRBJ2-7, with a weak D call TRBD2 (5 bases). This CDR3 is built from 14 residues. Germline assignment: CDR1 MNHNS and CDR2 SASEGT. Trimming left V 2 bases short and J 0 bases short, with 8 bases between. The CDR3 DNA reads TGTGCCAGCAGTGAATGGAGGAACTCCTACGAGCAGTACTTC. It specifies CASSEWRNSYEQYF.

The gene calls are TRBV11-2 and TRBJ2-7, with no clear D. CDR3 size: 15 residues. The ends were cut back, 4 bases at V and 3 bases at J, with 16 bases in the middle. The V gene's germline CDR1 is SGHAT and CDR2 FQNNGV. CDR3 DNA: TGTGCCAGCAGCTCCAACGCGGAGTATCTCTACGAGCAGTACTTC. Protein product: CASSSNAEYLYEQYF.

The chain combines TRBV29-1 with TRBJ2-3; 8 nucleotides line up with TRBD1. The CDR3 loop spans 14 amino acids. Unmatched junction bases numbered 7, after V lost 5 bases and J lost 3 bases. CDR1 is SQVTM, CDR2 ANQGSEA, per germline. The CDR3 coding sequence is TGCAGCGTTCCCGGCCAGGGGGCTACAGATACGCAGTATTTT. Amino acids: CSVPGQGATDTQYF.